The rows below give T cell receptor beta chains drawn from one sample of a study of T cells in Graves' hyperthyroidism and ophthalmopathy. TCRdb redid the calling of the multiplex PCR reads with MiXCR, one entry per CDR3 protein. Of hundreds of thousands of distinct CDR3 sequences listed, about 15% are singletons. Specimen: blood. The receptor source for this set is a woman between 18 and 30 years old with Graves' hyperthyroidism. Both conserved end residues are part of each CDR3. Fields, in order: J gene, clone size, D gene, V gene, CDR3 protein, CDR3 DNA. D genes are given only for firm matches. Not every row has a clone size; where given, it reads once, few, many or a size class.

j_call: TRBJ1-1; clone_size: .; d_call: .; v_call: TRBV11-2; cdr3_aa: CASSPRRLNTEAFF; cdr3_nt: TGTGCCAGCAGCCCTCGACGGCTGAACACTGAAGCTTTCTTT
j_call: TRBJ2-5; clone_size: many; d_call: TRBD2; v_call: TRBV2; cdr3_aa: CASSETASGRETQYF; cdr3_nt: TGTGCCAGCAGTGAAACGGCTAGCGGGAGGGAGACCCAGTACTTC
j_call: TRBJ2-7; clone_size: many; d_call: TRBD1; v_call: TRBV7-9; cdr3_aa: CASSPATGRGYEQYF; cdr3_nt: TGTGCCAGCAGCCCGGCGACAGGGAGAGGCTACGAGCAGTACTTC
j_call: TRBJ2-1; clone_size: many; d_call: .; v_call: TRBV20-1; cdr3_aa: CSAGPDKQFF; cdr3_nt: TGCAGTGCTGGACCGGATAAGCAGTTCTTC
j_call: TRBJ1-1; clone_size: many; d_call: TRBD1; v_call: TRBV4-1; cdr3_aa: CASSHGQGPPAEAFF; cdr3_nt: TGCGCCAGCAGCCACGGACAGGGCCCTCCCGCTGAAGCTTTCTTT
j_call: TRBJ1-4; clone_size: .; d_call: .; v_call: TRBV6-5; cdr3_aa: CASSNPGRNEKLFF; cdr3_nt: TGTGCCAGCAGTAACCCGGGCCGGAATGAAAAACTGTTTTTT
j_call: TRBJ2-3; clone_size: many; d_call: .; v_call: TRBV12-5; cdr3_aa: CASGFGTGLTDTQYF; cdr3_nt: TGTGCTAGTGGTTTCGGTACAGGGCTCACAGATACGCAGTATTTT
j_call: TRBJ2-3; clone_size: .; d_call: .; v_call: TRBV2; cdr3_aa: CASQPQGTTDTQYF; cdr3_nt: TGTGCCAGCCAACCACAAGGCACCACAGATACGCAGTATTTT
j_call: TRBJ1-2; clone_size: many; d_call: .; v_call: TRBV9; cdr3_aa: CASSVGAGNYGYTF; cdr3_nt: TGTGCCAGCAGCGTAGGGGCGGGGAACTATGGCTACACCTTC
j_call: TRBJ2-3; clone_size: many; d_call: TRBD2; v_call: TRBV2; cdr3_aa: CASSEGTRRTDTQYF; cdr3_nt: TGTGCCAGCAGTGAAGGGACTAGACGCACAGATACGCAGTATTTT
j_call: TRBJ2-3; clone_size: few; d_call: TRBD2; v_call: TRBV18; cdr3_aa: CASSPRTSGGSDTQYF; cdr3_nt: TGTGCCAGCTCACCACGTACTAGCGGGGGGTCAGATACGCAGTATTTT
j_call: TRBJ2-7; clone_size: many; d_call: TRBD2; v_call: TRBV18; cdr3_aa: CASSPPGGVYEQYF; cdr3_nt: TGTGCCAGCTCACCACCTGGGGGGGTGTACGAGCAGTACTTC
j_call: TRBJ2-2; clone_size: few; d_call: .; v_call: TRBV19; cdr3_aa: CASSIARERNTGELFF; cdr3_nt: TGTGCCAGTAGTATAGCACGGGAGAGGAACACCGGGGAGCTGTTTTTT
j_call: TRBJ1-6; clone_size: many; d_call: .; v_call: TRBV6-1; cdr3_aa: CAISTGEGYNSPLHF; cdr3_nt: TGTGCCATCTCCACGGGGGAAGGCTATAATTCACCCCTCCACTTT
j_call: TRBJ2-1; clone_size: many; d_call: TRBD2; v_call: TRBV27; cdr3_aa: CASSLSLGLAGAWNEQFF; cdr3_nt: TGTGCCAGCAGTTTAAGTCTTGGACTAGCGGGTGCCTGGAATGAGCAGTTCTTC
j_call: TRBJ2-7; clone_size: many; d_call: .; v_call: TRBV3-1; cdr3_aa: CASSLSGRGYSYEQYF; cdr3_nt: TGTGCCAGCAGCCTATCGGGGCGAGGGTACTCCTACGAGCAGTACTTC
j_call: TRBJ2-7; clone_size: many; d_call: .; v_call: TRBV2; cdr3_aa: CASSERAWEQYF; cdr3_nt: TGTGCCAGCAGTGAAAGAGCGTGGGAGCAGTACTTC
j_call: TRBJ1-2; clone_size: few; d_call: .; v_call: TRBV18; cdr3_aa: CASSPRGRANYGYTF; cdr3_nt: TGTGCCAGCTCACCTAGGGGAAGAGCTAACTATGGCTACACCTTC
j_call: TRBJ1-1; clone_size: many; d_call: .; v_call: TRBV9; cdr3_aa: CASSVQGTNTEAFF; cdr3_nt: TGTGCCAGCAGCGTCCAGGGAACGAACACTGAAGCTTTCTTT
j_call: TRBJ2-1; clone_size: many; d_call: .; v_call: TRBV6-5; cdr3_aa: CASSYGKPRANNEQFF; cdr3_nt: TGTGCCAGCAGTTACGGCAAGCCAAGGGCGAACAATGAGCAGTTCTTC
j_call: TRBJ2-2; clone_size: many; d_call: TRBD2; v_call: TRBV19; cdr3_aa: CASSNTGGAGELFF; cdr3_nt: TGTGCCAGTAGTAACACCGGGGGGGCCGGGGAGCTGTTTTTT
j_call: TRBJ1-5; clone_size: .; d_call: .; v_call: TRBV20-1; cdr3_aa: CSAREAAGKGNQPQHF; cdr3_nt: TGCAGTGCTAGAGAAGCGGCAGGGAAGGGCAATCAGCCCCAGCATTTT
j_call: TRBJ2-3; clone_size: .; d_call: .; v_call: TRBV3-1; cdr3_aa: CASSPIDGLTDTQYF; cdr3_nt: TGTGCCAGCAGCCCGATTGACGGGCTCACAGATACGCAGTATTTT
j_call: TRBJ1-1; clone_size: many; d_call: .; v_call: TRBV10-1; cdr3_aa: CASSESRGGTEAFF; cdr3_nt: TGCGCCAGCAGTGAGTCGAGGGGGGGAACTGAAGCTTTCTTT
j_call: TRBJ1-1; clone_size: many; d_call: .; v_call: TRBV5-1; cdr3_aa: CASSLGEGTEAFF; cdr3_nt: TGCGCCAGCAGCCTGGGGGAGGGCACTGAAGCTTTCTTT
j_call: TRBJ2-7; clone_size: many; d_call: .; v_call: TRBV20-1; cdr3_aa: CSARWAKSYEQYF; cdr3_nt: TGCAGTGCTAGATGGGCCAAATCCTACGAGCAGTACTTC
j_call: TRBJ2-5; clone_size: many; d_call: .; v_call: TRBV11-3; cdr3_aa: CASSFRDETQYF; cdr3_nt: TGTGCCAGCAGCTTCAGGGATGAGACCCAGTACTTC
j_call: TRBJ2-5; clone_size: .; d_call: TRBD2; v_call: TRBV2; cdr3_aa: CASGGTSRETQYF; cdr3_nt: TGTGCCAGCGGGGGGACTAGCCGAGAGACCCAGTACTTC